The rows below give T cell receptor beta chains drawn from one sample of a study of blood T cell repertoires in COVID-19. The assay was immunoSEQ multiplex PCR, and TCRdb's table has in-frame clones only and misses some. The table lists over 200,000 clones, roughly 80% of them singletons, with 1.8% in the top ten. The sample taken for sequencing was PBMCs or T cells enriched from blood (not recorded which). These receptors all stem from a man aged 60 to 75 who had recovered from COVID-19. CDR3s include the opening cysteine and the closing phenylalanine or tryptophan. D genes are given only for firm matches. Only some rows state a clone size, as once, few, many or a class for expanded clones.

clone size | J gene | V gene | D gene | CDR3 DNA | CDR3 protein
- | TRBJ2-7 | TRBV25-1 | - | TGTGCCAGCAGTGAATCAGGGTACGAGCAGTACTTC | CASSESGYEQYF
- | TRBJ2-3 | TRBV9 | - | TGTGCCAGCAGCGGAGAGACAGGTTCAGATACGCAGTATTTT | CASSGETGSDTQYF
- | TRBJ1-1 | TRBV16 | - | TGTGCCAGCAGCCAAGTTGGCAGGGGACCGAACACTGAAGCTTTCTTT | CASSQVGRGPNTEAFF
- | TRBJ1-5 | TRBV19 | - | TGTGCCAGTAGTGGGGGTGGGGGACAACAGCCCCAGCATTTT | CASSGGGGQQPQHF
- | TRBJ2-3 | TRBV18 | TRBD2 | TGTGCCAGCTCACCTGGACTAGCGGGGGGTGCAGATACGCAGTATTTT | CASSPGLAGGADTQYF
- | TRBJ2-6 | TRBV5-1 | - | TGCGCCAGCAGCTTGCCCGTCCAGGCCTCTGGGGCCAACGTCCTGACTTTC | CASSLPVQASGANVLTF
- | TRBJ2-1 | TRBV4-3 | TRBD2 | TGCGCCAGCAGCCAAGATACACTAGCGGGGGGGTATGAGCAGTTCTTC | CASSQDTLAGGYEQFF
- | TRBJ1-6 | TRBV24-1 | TRBD1 | TGTGCCACCGAGAAACAAAGCAAGGACAGGGAGCGGGATTCACCCCTCCACTTT | CATEKQSKDRERDSPLHF
- | TRBJ2-5 | TRBV12-5 | TRBD1 | TGTGCTAGTGGTCCACAGGGGGCCCGAGAGACCCAGTACTTC | CASGPQGARETQYF
once | TRBJ1-1 | TRBV19 | - | TGTGCCAGTAGTAAATCAGGGTTGCGGGGAACTGAAGCTTTCTTT | CASSKSGLRGTEAFF
- | TRBJ1-5 | TRBV4-1 | TRBD1 | TGCGCCAGCAGCCCCGAGGGGGCAGGGTTTCAGCCCCAGCATTTT | CASSPEGAGFQPQHF
- | TRBJ1-2 | TRBV4-3 | - | TGCGCCAGCAGCCAAGAAATGGGGGCCGGGTATGGCTACACCTTC | CASSQEMGAGYGYTF
- | TRBJ1-5 | TRBV19 | - | TGTGCCAGCAGGAACTACCAGGGGCGCAATCAGCCCCAGCATTTT | CASRNYQGRNQPQHF
once | TRBJ1-1 | TRBV5-8 | TRBD1 | TGTGCCAGCAGCCTGGGACAGGAGAACACTGAAGCTTTCTTT | CASSLGQENTEAFF
once | TRBJ2-7 | TRBV11-3 | TRBD1 | TGTGCCAGCAGCTTAGCCGACAGGGGTGACGAGCAGTACTTC | CASSLADRGDEQYF
- | TRBJ1-2 | TRBV9 | - | TGTGCCAGCAGCGGACACATCTCTGGGACATTAACGGGCTACACCTTC | CASSGHISGTLTGYTF
- | TRBJ1-2 | TRBV9 | - | TGTGCCAGCAGCGTAGGTTCAGGGAACTATGGCTACACCTTC | CASSVGSGNYGYTF
once | TRBJ1-3 | TRBV7-6 | - | TGTGCCAGCAGCTCACGACAGGCGGGAAACACCATATATTTT | CASSSRQAGNTIYF
- | TRBJ1-1 | TRBV11-2 | - | TGTGCCAGCCGCTTCGGGGAGGACACTGAAGCTTTCTTT | CASRFGEDTEAFF
few | TRBJ1-4 | TRBV2 | TRBD1 | TGTGCCAGCAGTGGCGACAGGGGGTTTGGGGAAAAACTGTTTTTT | CASSGDRGFGEKLFF
- | TRBJ2-7 | TRBV10-3 | TRBD2 | TGTGCCATCAGGCGGAGCGGGGAGGGGCTAGCACGTGAGCAGTACTTC | CAIRRSGEGLAREQYF
- | TRBJ1-1 | TRBV20-1 | - | TGCAGTGCTAGGGGGAGCGCTGAAGCTTTCTTT | CSARGSAEAFF
- | TRBJ2-3 | TRBV24-1 | TRBD2 | TGTGCCACGGGAGCGAGCGGGGCCAGGGATACGCAGTATTTT | CATGASGARDTQYF
- | TRBJ2-5 | TRBV9 | TRBD2 | TGTGCCAGCAGCGCGACTAGCGGGGGGAACCCGAAGTACTTC | CASSATSGGNPKYF
- | TRBJ2-3 | TRBV4-2 | TRBD2 | TGTGCCAGCAGCCCTTCCCGGACTAGCGGGGGGGTCGGAGGTAGCACAGATACGCAGTATTTT | CASSPSRTSGGVGGSTDTQYF
few | TRBJ1-2 | TRBV6-2/TRBV6-3 | - | TGTGCCAGCAGTCGCGACACCCGAGACTATGGCTACACCTTC | CASSRDTRDYGYTF
- | TRBJ1-1 | TRBV12-3/TRBV12-4 | TRBD1 | TGTGCCAGCAGCCCACAGGGGTTCAAGGCTTTCTTT | CASSPQGFKAFF
- | TRBJ2-1 | TRBV6-5 | - | TGTGCCAGCAGTTATGAGCCTGCCTACAATGAGCAGTTCTTC | CASSYEPAYNEQFF
- | TRBJ1-2 | TRBV2 | TRBD1 | TGTGCCAGCAGTGGACAGGGACGAGGCTACACCTTC | CASSGQGRGYTF
- | TRBJ2-1 | TRBV6-6 | TRBD1 | TGTGCCAGCAGTCCTTCCGCCGGGACAGAATACTACAATGAGCAGTTCTTC | CASSPSAGTEYYNEQFF
once | TRBJ1-5 | TRBV2 | TRBD1 | TGTGCCAGCAGTGACAGGGGGCGCGACTCGGGAAATCAGCCCCAGCATTTT | CASSDRGRDSGNQPQHF
- | TRBJ2-5 | TRBV12-3/TRBV12-4 | TRBD2 | TGTGCCAGCAGTCCCGGACTAGCCTGGGGCCAGTACTTC | CASSPGLAWGQYF
- | TRBJ1-5 | TRBV6-5 | TRBD1 | TGTGCCAGCAGCCAGACAGGGCCTCAGCCCCAGCATTTT | CASSQTGPQPQHF
- | TRBJ1-1 | TRBV15 | TRBD1 | TGTGCCACCAGCAGCCAAGACAGGGGCACTGAAGCTTTCTTT | CATSSQDRGTEAFF
- | TRBJ2-1 | TRBV7-9 | TRBD2 | TGTGCCAGCAGCTATTGGACTAGCGGAAACAATGAGCAGTTCTTC | CASSYWTSGNNEQFF
- | TRBJ2-7 | TRBV7-2 | TRBD1 | TGTGCCAGCAGCTTAATACTGGACAGGGGCGAGCAGTACTTC | CASSLILDRGEQYF
- | TRBJ2-5 | TRBV24-1 | TRBD1 | TGTGCCACCAGTGATTCGTTGGGACAGGACCAAGAGACCCAGTACTTC | CATSDSLGQDQETQYF